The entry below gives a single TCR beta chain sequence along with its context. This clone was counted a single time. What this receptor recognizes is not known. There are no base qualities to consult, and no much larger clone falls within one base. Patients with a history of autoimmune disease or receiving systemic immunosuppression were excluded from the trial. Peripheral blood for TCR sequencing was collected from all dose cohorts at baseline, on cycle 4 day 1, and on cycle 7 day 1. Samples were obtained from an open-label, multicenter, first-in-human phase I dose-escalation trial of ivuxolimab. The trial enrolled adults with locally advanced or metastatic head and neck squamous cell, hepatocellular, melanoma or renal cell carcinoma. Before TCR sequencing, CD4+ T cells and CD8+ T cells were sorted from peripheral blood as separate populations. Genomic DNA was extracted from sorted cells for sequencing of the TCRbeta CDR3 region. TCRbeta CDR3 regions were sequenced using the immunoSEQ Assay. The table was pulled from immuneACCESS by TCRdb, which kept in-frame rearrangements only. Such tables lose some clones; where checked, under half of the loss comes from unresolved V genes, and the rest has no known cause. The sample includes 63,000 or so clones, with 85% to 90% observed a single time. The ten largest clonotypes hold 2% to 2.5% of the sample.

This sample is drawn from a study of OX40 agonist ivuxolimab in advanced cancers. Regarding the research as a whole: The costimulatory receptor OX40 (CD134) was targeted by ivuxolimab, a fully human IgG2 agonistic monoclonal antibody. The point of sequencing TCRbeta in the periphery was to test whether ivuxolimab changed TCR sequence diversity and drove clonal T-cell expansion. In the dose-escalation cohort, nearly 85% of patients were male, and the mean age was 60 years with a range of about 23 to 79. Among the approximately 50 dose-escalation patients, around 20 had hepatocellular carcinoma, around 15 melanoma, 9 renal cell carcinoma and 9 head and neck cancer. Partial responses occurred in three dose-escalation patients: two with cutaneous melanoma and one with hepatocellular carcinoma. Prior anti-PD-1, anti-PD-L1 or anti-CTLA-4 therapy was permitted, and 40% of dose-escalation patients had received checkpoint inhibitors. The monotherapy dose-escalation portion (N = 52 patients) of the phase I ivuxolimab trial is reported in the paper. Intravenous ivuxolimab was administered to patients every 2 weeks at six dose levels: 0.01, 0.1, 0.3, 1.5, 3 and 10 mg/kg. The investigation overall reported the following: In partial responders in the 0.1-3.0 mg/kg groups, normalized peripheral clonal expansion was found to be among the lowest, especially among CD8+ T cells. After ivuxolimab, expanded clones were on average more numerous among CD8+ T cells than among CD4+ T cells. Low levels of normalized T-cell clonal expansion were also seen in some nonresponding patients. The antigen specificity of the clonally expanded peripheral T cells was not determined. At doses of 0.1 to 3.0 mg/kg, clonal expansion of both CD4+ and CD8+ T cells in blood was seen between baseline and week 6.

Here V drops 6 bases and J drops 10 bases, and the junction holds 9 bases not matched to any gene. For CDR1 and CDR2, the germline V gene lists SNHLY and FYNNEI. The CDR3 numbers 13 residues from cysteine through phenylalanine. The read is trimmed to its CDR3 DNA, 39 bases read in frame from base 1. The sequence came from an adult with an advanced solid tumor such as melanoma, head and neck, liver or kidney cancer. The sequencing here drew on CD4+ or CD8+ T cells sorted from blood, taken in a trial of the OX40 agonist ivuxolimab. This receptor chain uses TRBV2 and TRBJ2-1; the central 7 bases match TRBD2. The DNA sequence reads TGTGCCAGCAGCCCCGGGACTACCGGAGAGCAGTTCTTC. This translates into CASSPGTTGEQFF.